The entry that follows covers one TCR beta chain sequence. This sample stems from a study of blood T cell repertoires in COVID-19. About the research overall: The samples span acute and convalescent COVID-19 from the United States, Italy and Spain.

Enrolled during active infection, Seattle patients were then followed longitudinally. Measured with immunoSEQ multiplex PCR; TCRdb has only the in-frame clones, and not every one. The sample has around 200,000 clones; around 79% are singletons. The germline V gene encodes CDR1 SGHNT and CDR2 YYREEE (reference sequence). CDR3 length: 14 residues. V shed 4 bases and J 3 bases; nucleotides not matched to a gene: 4. The sequenced sample was peripheral blood. The chain links TRBV5-4 to TRBJ2-7; TRBD2 aligns across 10 bases. The sequence derives from a woman aged 40 to 49 with COVID-19, enrolled during active disease. The CDR3 here is CASSRTSGNYEQYF. In nucleotides, the CDR3 is TGTGCCAGCAGCAGGACTAGCGGCAACTACGAGCAGTACTTC. The complete variable domain, with remaining parts taken from reference TRBV5-4 and TRBJ2-7, reads ETGVTQSPTHLIKTRGQQVTLRCSSQSGHNTVSWYQQALGQGPQFIFQYYREEENGRGNFPPRFSGLQFPNYSSELNVNALELDDSALYLCASSRTSGNYEQYFGPGTRLTVT.